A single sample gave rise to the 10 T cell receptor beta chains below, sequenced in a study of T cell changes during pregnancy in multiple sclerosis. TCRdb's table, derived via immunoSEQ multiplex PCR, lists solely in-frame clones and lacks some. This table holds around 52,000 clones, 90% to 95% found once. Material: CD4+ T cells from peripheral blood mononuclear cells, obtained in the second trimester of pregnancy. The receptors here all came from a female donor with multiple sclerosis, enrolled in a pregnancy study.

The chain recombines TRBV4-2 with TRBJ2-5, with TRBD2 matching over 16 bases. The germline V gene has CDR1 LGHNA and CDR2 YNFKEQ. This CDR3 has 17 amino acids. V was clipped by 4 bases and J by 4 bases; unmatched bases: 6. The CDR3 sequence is CASSRLGTSGRVETQYF. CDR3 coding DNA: TGTGCCAGCAGCCGCCTTGGGACTAGCGGGAGGGTAGAGACCCAGTACTTC.

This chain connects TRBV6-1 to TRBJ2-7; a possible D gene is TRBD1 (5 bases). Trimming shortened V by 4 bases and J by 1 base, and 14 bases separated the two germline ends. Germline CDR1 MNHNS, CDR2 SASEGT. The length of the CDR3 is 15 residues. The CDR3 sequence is CASSVPGRVSYEQYF. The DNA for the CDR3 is TGTGCCAGCAGTGTACCTGGCAGGGTGTCCTACGAGCAGTACTTC.

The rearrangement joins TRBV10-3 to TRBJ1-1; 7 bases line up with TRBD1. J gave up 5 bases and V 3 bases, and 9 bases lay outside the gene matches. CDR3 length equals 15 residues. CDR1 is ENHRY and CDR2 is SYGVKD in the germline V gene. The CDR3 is CAISDPGQKKTEAFF. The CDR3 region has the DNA TGTGCCATCAGTGACCCGGGACAGAAAAAGACTGAAGCTTTCTTT.

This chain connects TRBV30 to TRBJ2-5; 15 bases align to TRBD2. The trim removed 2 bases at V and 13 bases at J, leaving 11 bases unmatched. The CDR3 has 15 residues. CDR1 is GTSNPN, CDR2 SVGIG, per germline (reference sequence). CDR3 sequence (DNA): TGTGCCTGGAGTCATTTGCCGGGACTAGCGGGAGGTCGGTACTTC. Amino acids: CAWSHLPGLAGGRYF.

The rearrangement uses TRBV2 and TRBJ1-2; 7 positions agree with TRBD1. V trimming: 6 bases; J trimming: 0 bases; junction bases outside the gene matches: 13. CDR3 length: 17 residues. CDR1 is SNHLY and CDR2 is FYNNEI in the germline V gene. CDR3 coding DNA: TGTGCCAGCAGCCCCCAGGGGGGACTTTTAGCTAACTATGGCTACACCTTC. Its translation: CASSPQGGLLANYGYTF.

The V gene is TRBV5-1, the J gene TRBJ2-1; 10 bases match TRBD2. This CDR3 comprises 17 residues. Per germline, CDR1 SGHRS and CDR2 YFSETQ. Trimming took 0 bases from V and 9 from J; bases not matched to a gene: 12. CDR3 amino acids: CASSLASGGAPIGEQFF. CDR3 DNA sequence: TGCGCCAGCAGCTTGGCAAGCGGGGGGGCCCCTATCGGTGAGCAGTTCTTC. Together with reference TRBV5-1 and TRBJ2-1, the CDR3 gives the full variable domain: KAGVTQTPRYLIKTRGQQVTLSCSPISGHRSVSWYQQTPGQGLQFLFEYFSETQRNKGNFPGRFSGRQFSNSRSEMNVSTLELGDSALYLCASSLASGGAPIGEQFFGPGTRLTVL.

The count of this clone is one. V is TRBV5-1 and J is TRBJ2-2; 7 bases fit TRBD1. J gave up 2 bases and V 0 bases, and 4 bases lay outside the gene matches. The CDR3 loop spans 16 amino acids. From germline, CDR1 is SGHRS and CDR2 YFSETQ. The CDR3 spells CASSLEGGVNTGELFF. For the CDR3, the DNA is TGCGCCAGCAGCTTGGAAGGGGGCGTCAACACCGGGGAGCTGTTTTTT.

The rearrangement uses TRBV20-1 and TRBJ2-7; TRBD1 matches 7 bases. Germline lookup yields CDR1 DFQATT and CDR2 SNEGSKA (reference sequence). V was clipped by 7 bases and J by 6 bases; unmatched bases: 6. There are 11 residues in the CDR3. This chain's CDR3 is CSGITGVEQYF. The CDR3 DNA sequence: TGCAGTGGGATTACAGGGGTCGAGCAGTACTTC.

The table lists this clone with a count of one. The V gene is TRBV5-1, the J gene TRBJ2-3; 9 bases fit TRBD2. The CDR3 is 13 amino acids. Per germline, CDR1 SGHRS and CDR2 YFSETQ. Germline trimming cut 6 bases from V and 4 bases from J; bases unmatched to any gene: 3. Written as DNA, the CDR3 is TGCGCCAGCAAAAGCGGGAGGTCAGATACGCAGTATTTT. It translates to CASKSGRSDTQYF. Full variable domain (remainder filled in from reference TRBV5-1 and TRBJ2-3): KAGVTQTPRYLIKTRGQQVTLSCSPISGHRSVSWYQQTPGQGLQFLFEYFSETQRNKGNFPGRFSGRQFSNSRSEMNVSTLELGDSALYLCASKSGRSDTQYFGPGTRLTVL.

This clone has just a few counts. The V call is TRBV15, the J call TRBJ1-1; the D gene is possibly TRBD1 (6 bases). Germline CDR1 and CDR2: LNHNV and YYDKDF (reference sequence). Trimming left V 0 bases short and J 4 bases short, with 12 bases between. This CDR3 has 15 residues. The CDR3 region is CATSREKGGSTEAFF. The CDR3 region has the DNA TGTGCCACCAGCAGAGAGAAGGGGGGGTCCACTGAAGCTTTCTTT.